This TCR beta chain was found in a study of CD4 T cells in relation to SARS-CoV-2 and coronaviruses. Broader study findings: Each donor contributed either pre-pandemic or post-infection samples, not both. Compared with monoreactive clones, crossreactive clones showed significantly weaker SARS-CoV-2 expansion.

Deep TCR-beta sequencing used DNA from uncultured naive and memory CD4+ T cells. Assay: immunoSEQ multiplex PCR; the TCRdb copy retains only in-frame clones and omits some. The repertoire has about 64,000 clones, about 94% of them found once; the top ten carry around 0.14%. About this clone itself: Its specificity is unknown.

V dropped 5 bases and J dropped 4; count of bases not matched to a gene: 13. Germline assignment: CDR1 MDHEN and CDR2 SYDVKM. CDR3 length: 16 residues. CD4+ T cells from unexposed donors were obtained before the COVID-19 pandemic (2011-2018). The sample was naive CD4+ T cells from PBMCs. Noted subset: naive CD4+ T cells isolated by negative enrichment. The gene calls are TRBV28 and TRBJ2-7, with TRBD1 matching over 8 bases. This receptor was taken from a human donor in good health. The CDR3 nucleotides are TGTGCCAGCAGTATGACCCCCCGGACAGGGAAATACGAGCAGTACTTC. Amino acid sequence: CASSMTPRTGKYEQYF.